This TCR beta chain was recovered during a study of tumor-infiltrating lymphocytes in primary liver carcinoma. Turning to the study itself: Stage T1-T3 N0M0 tumors spanned about 4.2 to 10 cm.

CDR3 length: 14 amino acids. Germline V gene lookup returns CDR1 DFQATT and CDR2 SNEGSKA (reference sequence). The input was approximately 0.45 ug total RNA; TCR beta cDNA was made from it with a constant-region primer. It was through three nested multiplex PCR rounds of slightly modified ARM-PCR that TCR beta libraries arose. Two initial PCR rounds of approximately 10 cycles each paired TRBV1-TRBV30 forward primers with a C-beta reverse primer. TCRdb re-derived calls from the multiplex PCR reads in MiXCR, one entry per CDR3 protein. The sample records 100,000 to 120,000 distinct CDR3 sequences, roughly 85% being singletons. The table lists this clonotype with a few counts. One end of the junction does not line up with germline, which may come from a read error. Co-extraction yielded RNA and DNA from 20-30 mg of unsorted bulk tissue.

This chain connects TRBV20-1 to TRBJ2-5, with TRBD2 as a possible D gene (7 bases). Material for sequencing was liver tumor tissue from sampling region 3. Subset indicated: tumor region T3, left-lateral pole. The TCR sequence derives from a man aged 35-49 years with primary liver carcinoma and hepatitis B virus infection. CDR3 bases: TGCAGTGCTAGAGATGGAGGGGGGGGAGAGACCCTGTACTTC. This encodes CSARDGGGGETLYF.